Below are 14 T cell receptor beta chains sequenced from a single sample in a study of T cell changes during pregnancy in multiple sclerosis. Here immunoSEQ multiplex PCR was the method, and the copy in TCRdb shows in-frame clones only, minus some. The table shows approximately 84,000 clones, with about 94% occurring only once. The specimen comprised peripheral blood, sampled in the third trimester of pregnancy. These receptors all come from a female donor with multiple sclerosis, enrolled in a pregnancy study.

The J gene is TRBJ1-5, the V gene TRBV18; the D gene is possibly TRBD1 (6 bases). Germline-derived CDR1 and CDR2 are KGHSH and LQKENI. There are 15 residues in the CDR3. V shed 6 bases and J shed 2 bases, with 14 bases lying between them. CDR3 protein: CASSRGGQGNQPQHF. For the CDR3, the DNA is TGTGCCAGCTCTCGGGGGGGGCAGGGCAATCAGCCCCAGCATTTT. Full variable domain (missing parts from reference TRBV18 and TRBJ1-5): NAGVMQNPRHLVRRRGQEARLRCSPMKGHSHVYWYRQLPEEGLKFMVYLQKENIIDESGMPKERFSAEFPKEGPSILRIQQVVRGDSAAYFCASSRGGQGNQPQHFGDGTRLSIL.

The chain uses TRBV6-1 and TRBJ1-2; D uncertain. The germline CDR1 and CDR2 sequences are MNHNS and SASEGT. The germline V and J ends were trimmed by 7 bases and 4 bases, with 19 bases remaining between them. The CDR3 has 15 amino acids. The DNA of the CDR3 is TGTGCCAGCACTCAAGGAGAGGGAGGGTTCTATGGCTACACCTTC. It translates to CASTQGEGGFYGYTF.

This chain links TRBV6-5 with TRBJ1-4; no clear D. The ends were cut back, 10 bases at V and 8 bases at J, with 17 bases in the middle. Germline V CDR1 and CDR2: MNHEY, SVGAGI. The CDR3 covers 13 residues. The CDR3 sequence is CATSSAPQEKLFF. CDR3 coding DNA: TGTGCCACCTCCAGTGCACCCCAGGAAAAACTGTTTTTT.

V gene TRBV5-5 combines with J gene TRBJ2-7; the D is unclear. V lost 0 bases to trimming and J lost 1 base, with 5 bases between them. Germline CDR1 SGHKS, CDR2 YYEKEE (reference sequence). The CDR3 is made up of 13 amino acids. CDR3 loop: CASSLVYSYEQYF. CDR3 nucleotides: TGTGCCAGCAGCTTGGTTTATTCCTACGAGCAGTACTTC.

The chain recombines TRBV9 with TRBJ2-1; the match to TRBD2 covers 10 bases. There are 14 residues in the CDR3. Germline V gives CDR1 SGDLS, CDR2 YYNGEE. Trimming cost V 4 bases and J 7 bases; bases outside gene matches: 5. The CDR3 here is CASSPGLAINEQFF. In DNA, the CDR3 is TGTGCCAGCAGCCCGGGACTAGCGATAAATGAGCAGTTCTTC.

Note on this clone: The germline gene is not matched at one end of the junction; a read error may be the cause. The CDR3 loop is CASSPGTGTGEQFF. The CDR3 DNA is TGTGCTAGCAGCCCCGGGACAGGGACGGGTGAGCAGTTCTTC. The rearrangement uses TRBV7-7 and TRBJ2-1; TRBD1 aligns across 9 bases. This CDR3 region has 14 residues. The germline V gene encodes CDR1 SSHAT and CDR2 FNYEAQ (reference sequence).

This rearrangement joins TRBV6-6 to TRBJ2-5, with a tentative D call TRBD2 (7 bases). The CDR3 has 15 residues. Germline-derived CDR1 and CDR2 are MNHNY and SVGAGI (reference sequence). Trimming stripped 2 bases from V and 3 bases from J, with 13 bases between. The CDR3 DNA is TGTGCCAGCAGTTACCTACGGGGGGCGGAAGAGACCCAGTACTTC. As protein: CASSYLRGAEETQYF.

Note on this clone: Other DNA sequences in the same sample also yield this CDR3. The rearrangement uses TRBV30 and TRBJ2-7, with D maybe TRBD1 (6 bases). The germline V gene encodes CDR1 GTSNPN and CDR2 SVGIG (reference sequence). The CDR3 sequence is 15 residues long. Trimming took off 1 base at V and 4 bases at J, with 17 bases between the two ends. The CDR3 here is CAWSAGQPGSYEQYF. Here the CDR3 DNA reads TGTGCCTGGAGTGCCGGACAGCCCGGCTCTTACGAGCAGTACTTC.

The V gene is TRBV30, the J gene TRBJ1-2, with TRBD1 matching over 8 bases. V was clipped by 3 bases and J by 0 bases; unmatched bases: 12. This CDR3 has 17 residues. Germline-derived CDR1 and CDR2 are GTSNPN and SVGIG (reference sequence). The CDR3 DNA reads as TGTGCCTGGAGGCTCCGGGACAGGACCGCTTCTAACTATGGCTACACCTTC. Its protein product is CAWRLRDRTASNYGYTF.

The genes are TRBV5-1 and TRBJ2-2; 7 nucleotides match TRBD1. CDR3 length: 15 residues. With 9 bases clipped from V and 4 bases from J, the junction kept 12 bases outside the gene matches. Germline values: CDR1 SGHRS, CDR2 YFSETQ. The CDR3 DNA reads TGCGCCACCCGACGCGAGGGGGCCGGCACCGGGGAGCTGTTTTTT. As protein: CATRREGAGTGELFF.

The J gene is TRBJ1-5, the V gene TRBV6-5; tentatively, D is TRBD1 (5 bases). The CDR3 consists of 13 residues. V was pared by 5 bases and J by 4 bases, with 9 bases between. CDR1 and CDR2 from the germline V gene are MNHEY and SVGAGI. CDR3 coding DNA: TGTGCCAGCAGTCGGTCAGGGAATCAGCCCCAGCATTTT. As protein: CASSRSGNQPQHF.

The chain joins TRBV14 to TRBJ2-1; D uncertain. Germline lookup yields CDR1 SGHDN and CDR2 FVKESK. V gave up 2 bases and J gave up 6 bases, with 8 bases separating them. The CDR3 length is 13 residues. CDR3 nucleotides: TGTGCCAGCAGCCAAAGAAGGAGCAATGAGCAGTTCTTC. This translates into CASSQRRSNEQFF.

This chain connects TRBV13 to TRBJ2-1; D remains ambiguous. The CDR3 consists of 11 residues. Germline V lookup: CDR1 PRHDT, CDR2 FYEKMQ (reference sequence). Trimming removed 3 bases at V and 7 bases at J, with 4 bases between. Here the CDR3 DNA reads TGTGCCAGCAGCTTCGTTAATGAGCAGTTCTTC. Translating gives CASSFVNEQFF.

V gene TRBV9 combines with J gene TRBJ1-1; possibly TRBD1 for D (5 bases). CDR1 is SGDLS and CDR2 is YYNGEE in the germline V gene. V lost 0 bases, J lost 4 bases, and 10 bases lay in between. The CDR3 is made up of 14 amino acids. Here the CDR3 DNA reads TGTGCCAGCAGCGTAGCTACGGGGGGCACTGAAGCTTTCTTT. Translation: CASSVATGGTEAFF.